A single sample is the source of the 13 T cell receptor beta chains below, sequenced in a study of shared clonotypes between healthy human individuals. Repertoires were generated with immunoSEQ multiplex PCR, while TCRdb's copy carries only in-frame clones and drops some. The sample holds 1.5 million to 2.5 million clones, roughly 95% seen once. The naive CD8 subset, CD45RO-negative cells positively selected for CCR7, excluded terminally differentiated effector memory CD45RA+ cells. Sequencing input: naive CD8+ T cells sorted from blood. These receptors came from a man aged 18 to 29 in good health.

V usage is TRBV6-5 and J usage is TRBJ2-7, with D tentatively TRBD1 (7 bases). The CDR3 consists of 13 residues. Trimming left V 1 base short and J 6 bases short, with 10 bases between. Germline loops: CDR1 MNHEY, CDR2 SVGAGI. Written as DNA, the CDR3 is TGTGCCAGCAGTTACTTGGAGGGGGCCGAGCAGTACTTC. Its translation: CASSYLEGAEQYF.

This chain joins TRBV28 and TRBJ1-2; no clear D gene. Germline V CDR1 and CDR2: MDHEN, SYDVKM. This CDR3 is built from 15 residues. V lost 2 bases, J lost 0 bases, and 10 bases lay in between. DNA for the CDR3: TGTGCCAGCAGTTTAGCGACCGAAGCTAACTATGGCTACACCTTC. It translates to CASSLATEANYGYTF.

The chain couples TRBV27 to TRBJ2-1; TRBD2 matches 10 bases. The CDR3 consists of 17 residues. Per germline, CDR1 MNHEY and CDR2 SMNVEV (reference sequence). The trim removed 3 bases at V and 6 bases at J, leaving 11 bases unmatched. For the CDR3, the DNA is TGTGCCAGCAGTTTCCTACCTCTAGCGGGAGTTCTCAATGAGCAGTTCTTC. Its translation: CASSFLPLAGVLNEQFF.

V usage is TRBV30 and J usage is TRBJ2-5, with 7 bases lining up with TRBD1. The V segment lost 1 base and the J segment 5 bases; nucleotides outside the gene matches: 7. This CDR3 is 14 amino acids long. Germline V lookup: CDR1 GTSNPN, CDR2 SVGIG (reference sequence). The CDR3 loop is CAWSDGTVIETQYF. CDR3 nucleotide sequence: TGTGCCTGGAGTGACGGGACAGTTATTGAGACCCAGTACTTC.

In DNA, the CDR3 is TGTGCCAGCAGCCCTTCTGCTGATACGCAGTATTTT. Its protein product is CASSPSADTQYF. This sequence joins TRBV11-2 and TRBJ2-3; D is unclear. V gave up 5 bases and J gave up 6 bases, with 9 bases separating them. The CDR3 sequence is 12 residues long. CDR1 is SGHAT and CDR2 is FQNNGV in the germline V gene.

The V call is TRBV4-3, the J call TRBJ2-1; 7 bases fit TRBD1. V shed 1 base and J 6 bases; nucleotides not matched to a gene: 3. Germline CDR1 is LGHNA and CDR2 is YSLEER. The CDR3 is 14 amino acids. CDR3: CASSQGAGGNEQFF. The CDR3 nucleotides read TGCGCCAGCAGCCAAGGGGCAGGGGGCAATGAGCAGTTCTTC.

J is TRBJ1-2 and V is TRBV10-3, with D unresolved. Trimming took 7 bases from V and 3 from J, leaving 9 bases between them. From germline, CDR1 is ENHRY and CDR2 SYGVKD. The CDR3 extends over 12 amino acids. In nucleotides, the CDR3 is TGTGCCATCAATACGCCCTACTATGGCTACACCTTC. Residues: CAINTPYYGYTF.

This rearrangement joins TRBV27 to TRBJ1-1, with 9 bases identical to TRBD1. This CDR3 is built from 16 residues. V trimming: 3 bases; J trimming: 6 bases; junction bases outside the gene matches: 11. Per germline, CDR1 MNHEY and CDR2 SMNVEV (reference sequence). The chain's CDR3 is CASSLTTTGGLAEAFF. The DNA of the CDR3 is TGTGCCAGCAGTTTGACCACAACAGGGGGCCTCGCTGAAGCTTTCTTT.

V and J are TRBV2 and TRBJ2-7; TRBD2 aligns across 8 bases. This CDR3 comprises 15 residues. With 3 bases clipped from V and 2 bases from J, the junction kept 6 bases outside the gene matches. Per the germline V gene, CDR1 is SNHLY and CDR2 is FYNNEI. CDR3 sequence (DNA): TGTGCCAGCAGTGAGGGACTAGTCCCACCCTACGAGCAGTACTTC. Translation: CASSEGLVPPYEQYF.

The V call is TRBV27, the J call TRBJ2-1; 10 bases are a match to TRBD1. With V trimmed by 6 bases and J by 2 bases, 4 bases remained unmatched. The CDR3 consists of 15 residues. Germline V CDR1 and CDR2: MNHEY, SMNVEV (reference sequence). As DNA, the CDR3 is TGTGCCAGCAGGCAGGACAGGGGGGCCTACAATGAGCAGTTCTTC. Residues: CASRQDRGAYNEQFF.

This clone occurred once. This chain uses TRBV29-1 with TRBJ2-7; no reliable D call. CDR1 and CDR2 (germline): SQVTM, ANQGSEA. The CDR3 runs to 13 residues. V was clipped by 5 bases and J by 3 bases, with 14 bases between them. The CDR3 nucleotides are TGCAGCGTTTCCCATTTAGGCGGCTACGAGCAGTACTTC. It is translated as CSVSHLGGYEQYF.

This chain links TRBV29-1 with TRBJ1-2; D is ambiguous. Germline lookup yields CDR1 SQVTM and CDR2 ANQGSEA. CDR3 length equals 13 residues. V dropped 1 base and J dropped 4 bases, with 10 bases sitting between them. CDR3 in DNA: TGCAGCGTTGAAGGGGGTCCGGTCTATGGCTACACCTTC. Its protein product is CSVEGGPVYGYTF. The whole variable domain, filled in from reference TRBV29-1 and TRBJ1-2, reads SAVISQKPSRDICQRGTSLTIQCQVDSQVTMMFWYRQQPGQSLTLIATANQGSEATYESGFVIDKFPISRPNLTFSTLTVSNMSPEDSSIYLCSVEGGPVYGYTFGSGTRLTVV.

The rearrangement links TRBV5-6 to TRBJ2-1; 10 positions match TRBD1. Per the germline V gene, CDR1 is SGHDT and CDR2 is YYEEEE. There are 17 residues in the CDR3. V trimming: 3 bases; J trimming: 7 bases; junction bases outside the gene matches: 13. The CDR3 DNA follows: TGTGCCAGCAGCTGGGGGACAGGGGCAGGGTATGGGAATGAGCAGTTCTTC. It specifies CASSWGTGAGYGNEQFF.